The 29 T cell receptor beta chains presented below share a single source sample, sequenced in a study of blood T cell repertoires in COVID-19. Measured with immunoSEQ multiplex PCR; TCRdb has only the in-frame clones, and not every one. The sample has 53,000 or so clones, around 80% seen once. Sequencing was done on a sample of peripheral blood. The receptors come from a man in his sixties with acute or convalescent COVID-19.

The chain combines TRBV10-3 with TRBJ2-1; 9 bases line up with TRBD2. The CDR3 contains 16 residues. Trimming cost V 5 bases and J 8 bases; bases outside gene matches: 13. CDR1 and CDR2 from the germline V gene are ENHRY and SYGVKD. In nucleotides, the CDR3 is TGTGCCATCAGTCCGGGACTAGCCCCGTACGTAGATGAGCAGTTCTTC. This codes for CAISPGLAPYVDEQFF.

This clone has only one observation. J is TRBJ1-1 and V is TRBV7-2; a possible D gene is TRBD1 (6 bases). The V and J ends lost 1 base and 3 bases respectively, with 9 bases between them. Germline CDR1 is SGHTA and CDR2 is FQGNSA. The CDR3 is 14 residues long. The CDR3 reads CASSLVKGDTEAFF. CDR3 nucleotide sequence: TGTGCCAGCAGCTTAGTTAAGGGGGACACTGAAGCTTTCTTT.

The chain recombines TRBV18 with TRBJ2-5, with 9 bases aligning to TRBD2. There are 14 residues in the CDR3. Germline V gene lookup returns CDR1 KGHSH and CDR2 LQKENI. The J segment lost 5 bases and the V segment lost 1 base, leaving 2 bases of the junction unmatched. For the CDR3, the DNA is TGTGCCAGCTCACCACTAGCGGGAGAGGAGACCCAGTACTTC. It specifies CASSPLAGEETQYF.

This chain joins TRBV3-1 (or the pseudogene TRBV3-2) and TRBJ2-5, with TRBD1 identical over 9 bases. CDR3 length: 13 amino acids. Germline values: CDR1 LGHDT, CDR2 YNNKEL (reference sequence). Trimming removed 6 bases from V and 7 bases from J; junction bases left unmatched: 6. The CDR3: CASRSGQGGTQYF. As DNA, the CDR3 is TGTGCCAGCAGATCGGGACAGGGTGGGACCCAGTACTTC.

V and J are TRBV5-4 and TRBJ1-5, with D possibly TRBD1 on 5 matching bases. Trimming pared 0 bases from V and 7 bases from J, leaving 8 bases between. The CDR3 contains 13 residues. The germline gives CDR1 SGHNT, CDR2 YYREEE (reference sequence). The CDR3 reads CASSLGGEQPQHF. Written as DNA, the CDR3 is TGTGCCAGCAGCTTGGGGGGGGAGCAGCCCCAGCATTTT.

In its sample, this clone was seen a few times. CDR3 loop: CASSRTSGNTIYF. CDR3 nucleotides: TGTGCCAGTAGTCGGACTTCTGGAAACACCATATATTTT. This sequence joins TRBV19 and TRBJ1-3, with unresolved D. The length of the CDR3 is 13 residues. The ends were cut back, 5 bases at V and 1 base at J, with 6 bases in the middle. Germline values: CDR1 LNHDA, CDR2 SQIVND (reference sequence).

The CDR3: CASSHATGGTTQYF. CDR3 DNA sequence: TGTGCCAGCAGCCACGCTACAGGGGGAACGACCCAGTACTTC. The chain employs TRBV3-1 (or the pseudogene TRBV3-2) and TRBJ2-5, with 8 bases fitting TRBD1. This CDR3 contains 14 residues. Trimming took 3 bases from V and 7 from J; bases not matched to a gene: 7. Per the germline V gene, CDR1 is LGHDT and CDR2 is YNNKEL (reference sequence).

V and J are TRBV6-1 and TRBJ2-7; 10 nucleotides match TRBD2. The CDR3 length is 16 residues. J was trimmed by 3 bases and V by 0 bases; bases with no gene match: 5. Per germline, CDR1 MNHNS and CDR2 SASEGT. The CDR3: CASSEAISGRSYEQYF. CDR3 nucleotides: TGTGCCAGCAGTGAAGCGATTAGCGGGAGGAGCTACGAGCAGTACTTC.

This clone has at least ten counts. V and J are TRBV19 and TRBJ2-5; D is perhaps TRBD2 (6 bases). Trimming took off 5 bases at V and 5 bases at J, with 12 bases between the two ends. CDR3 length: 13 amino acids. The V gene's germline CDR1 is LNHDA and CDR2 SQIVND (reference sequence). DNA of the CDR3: TGTGCCAGTAGTTGGGGGGAGGCCGAGACCCAGTACTTC. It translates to CASSWGEAETQYF. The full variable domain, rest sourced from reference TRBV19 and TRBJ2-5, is DGGITQSPKYLFRKEGQNVTLSCEQNLNHDAMYWYRQDPGQGLRLIYYSQIVNDFQKGDIAEGYSVSREKKESFPLTVTSAQKNPTAFYLCASSWGEAETQYFGPGTRLLVL.

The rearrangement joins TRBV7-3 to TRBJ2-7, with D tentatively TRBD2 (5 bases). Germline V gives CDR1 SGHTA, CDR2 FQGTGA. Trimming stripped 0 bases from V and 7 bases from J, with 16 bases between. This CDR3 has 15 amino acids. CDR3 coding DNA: TGTGCCAGCAGCTTAACAGGCTCGCGGGTCGAAGAGCAGTACTTC. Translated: CASSLTGSRVEEQYF.

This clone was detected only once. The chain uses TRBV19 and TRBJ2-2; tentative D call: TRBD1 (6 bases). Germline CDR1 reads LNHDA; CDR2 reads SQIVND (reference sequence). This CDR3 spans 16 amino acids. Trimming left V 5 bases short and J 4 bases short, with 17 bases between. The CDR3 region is CASSPSNREITGELFF. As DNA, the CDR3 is TGTGCCAGTAGTCCCTCGAACAGGGAAATCACCGGGGAGCTGTTTTTT.

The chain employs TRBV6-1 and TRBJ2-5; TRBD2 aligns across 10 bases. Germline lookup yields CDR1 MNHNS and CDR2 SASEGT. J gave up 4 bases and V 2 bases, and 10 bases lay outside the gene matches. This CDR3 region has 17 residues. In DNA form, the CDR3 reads TGTGCCAGCAGTGAATTCGGGCTAGCGGGAGAGTTAGAGACCCAGTACTTC. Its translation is CASSEFGLAGELETQYF.

The CDR3 sequence: CASSQDLAGASYEQYF. The CDR3 DNA reads TGTGCCAGCAGCCAGGATCTAGCGGGAGCTTCCTACGAGCAGTACTTC. V gene TRBV4-2 combines with J gene TRBJ2-7; TRBD2 aligns across 10 bases. CDR1 is LGHNA and CDR2 is YNFKEQ in the germline V gene. V was clipped by 3 bases and J by 1 base; unmatched bases: 6. The CDR3 runs to 16 residues.

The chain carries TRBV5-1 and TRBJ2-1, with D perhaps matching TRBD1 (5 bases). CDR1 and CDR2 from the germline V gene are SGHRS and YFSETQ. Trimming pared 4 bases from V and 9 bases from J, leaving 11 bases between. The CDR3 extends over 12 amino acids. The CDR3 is CASSPDTLEQFF. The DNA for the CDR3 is TGCGCCAGCAGCCCGGACACTCTTGAGCAGTTCTTC. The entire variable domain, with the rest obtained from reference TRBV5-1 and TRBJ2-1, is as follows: KAGVTQTPRYLIKTRGQQVTLSCSPISGHRSVSWYQQTPGQGLQFLFEYFSETQRNKGNFPGRFSGRQFSNSRSEMNVSTLELGDSALYLCASSPDTLEQFFGPGTRLTVL.

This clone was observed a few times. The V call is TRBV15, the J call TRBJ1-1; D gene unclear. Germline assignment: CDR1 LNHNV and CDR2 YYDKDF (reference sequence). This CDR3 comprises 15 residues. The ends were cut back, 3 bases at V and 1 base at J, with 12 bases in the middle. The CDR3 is CATSSPRIKNTEAFF. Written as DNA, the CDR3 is TGTGCCACCAGCAGCCCCAGGATAAAGAACACTGAAGCTTTCTTT.

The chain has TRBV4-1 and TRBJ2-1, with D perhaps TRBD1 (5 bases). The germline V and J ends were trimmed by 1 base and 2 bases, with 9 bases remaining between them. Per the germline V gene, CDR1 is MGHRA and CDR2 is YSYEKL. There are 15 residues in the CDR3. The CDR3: CASSQVQGTYNEQFF. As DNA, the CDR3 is TGCGCCAGCAGCCAAGTTCAGGGTACCTACAATGAGCAGTTCTTC.

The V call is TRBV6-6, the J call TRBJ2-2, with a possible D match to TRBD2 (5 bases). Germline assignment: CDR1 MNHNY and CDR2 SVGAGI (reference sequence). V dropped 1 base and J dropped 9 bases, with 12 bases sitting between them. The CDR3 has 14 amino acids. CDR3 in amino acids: CASSYFAEGRELFF. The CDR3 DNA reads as TGTGCCAGCAGTTACTTCGCTGAGGGAAGGGAGCTGTTTTTT.

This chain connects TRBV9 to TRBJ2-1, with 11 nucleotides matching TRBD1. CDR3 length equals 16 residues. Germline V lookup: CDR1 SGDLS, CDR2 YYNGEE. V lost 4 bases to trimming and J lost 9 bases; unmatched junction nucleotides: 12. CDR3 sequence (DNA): TGTGCCAGCAGCCCCCGGACAGGGGGCCTTAGCGGTGAGCAGTTCTTC. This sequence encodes CASSPRTGGLSGEQFF.

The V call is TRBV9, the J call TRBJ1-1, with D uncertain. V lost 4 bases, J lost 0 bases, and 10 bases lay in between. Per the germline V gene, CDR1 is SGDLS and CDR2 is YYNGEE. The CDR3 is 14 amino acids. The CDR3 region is CASSSPNLNTEAFF. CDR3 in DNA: TGTGCCAGCAGCTCCCCCAACTTGAACACTGAAGCTTTCTTT.

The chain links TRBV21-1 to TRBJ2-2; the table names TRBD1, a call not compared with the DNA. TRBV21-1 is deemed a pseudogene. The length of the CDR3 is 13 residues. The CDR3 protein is CASSKVGAGELFF. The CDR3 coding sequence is TGTGCCAGCAGCAAAGTAGGGGCCGGGGAGCTGTTTTTT.

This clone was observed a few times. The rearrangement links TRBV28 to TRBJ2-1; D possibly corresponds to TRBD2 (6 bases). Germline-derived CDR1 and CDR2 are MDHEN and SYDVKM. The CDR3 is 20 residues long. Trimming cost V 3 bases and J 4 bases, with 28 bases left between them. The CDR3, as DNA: TGTGCCAGCAGTTTTCCCTCGGGTGCGGCGGGACGGGGCATTTACAATGAGCAGTTCTTC. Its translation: CASSFPSGAAGRGIYNEQFF.

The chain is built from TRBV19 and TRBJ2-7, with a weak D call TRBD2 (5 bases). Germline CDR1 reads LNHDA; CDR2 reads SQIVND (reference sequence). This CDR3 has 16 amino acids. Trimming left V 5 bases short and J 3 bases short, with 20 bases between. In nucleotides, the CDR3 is TGTGCCAGTAGTCCGCGGGCCGTTATGGGGATCTACGAGCAGTACTTC. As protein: CASSPRAVMGIYEQYF.

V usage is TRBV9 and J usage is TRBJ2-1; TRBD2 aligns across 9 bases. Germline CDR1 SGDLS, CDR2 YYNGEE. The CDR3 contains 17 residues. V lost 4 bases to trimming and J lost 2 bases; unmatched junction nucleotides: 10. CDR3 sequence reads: CASSLVAGGRAYNEQFF. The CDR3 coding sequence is TGTGCCAGCAGCCTCGTAGCGGGCGGGAGGGCCTACAATGAGCAGTTCTTC.

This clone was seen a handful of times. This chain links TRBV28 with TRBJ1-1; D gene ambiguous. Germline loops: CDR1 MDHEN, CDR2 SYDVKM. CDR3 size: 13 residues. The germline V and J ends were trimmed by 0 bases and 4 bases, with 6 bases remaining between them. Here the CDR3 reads CASSLWRGTEAFF. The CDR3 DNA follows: TGTGCCAGCAGTTTATGGCGGGGCACTGAAGCTTTCTTT.

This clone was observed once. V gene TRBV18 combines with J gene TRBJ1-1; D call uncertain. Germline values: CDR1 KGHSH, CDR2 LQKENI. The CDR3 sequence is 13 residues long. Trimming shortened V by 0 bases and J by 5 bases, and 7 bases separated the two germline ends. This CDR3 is CASSPPSSTEAFF. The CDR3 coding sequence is TGTGCCAGCTCACCACCCTCGTCGACTGAAGCTTTCTTT.

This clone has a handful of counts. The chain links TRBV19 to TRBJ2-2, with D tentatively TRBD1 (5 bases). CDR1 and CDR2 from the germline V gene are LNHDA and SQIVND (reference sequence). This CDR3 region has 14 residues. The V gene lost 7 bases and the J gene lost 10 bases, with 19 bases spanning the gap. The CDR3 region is CASNRLGPEEELFF. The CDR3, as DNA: TGTGCCAGTAATCGGCTGGGGCCCGAGGAGGAGCTGTTTTTT.

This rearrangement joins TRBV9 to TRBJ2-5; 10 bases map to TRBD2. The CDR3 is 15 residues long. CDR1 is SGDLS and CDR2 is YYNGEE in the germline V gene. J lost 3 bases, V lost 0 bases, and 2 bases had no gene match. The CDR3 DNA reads TGTGCCAGCAGCGTAGACCTAGCGGGGGAAGAGACCCAGTACTTC. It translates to CASSVDLAGEETQYF.

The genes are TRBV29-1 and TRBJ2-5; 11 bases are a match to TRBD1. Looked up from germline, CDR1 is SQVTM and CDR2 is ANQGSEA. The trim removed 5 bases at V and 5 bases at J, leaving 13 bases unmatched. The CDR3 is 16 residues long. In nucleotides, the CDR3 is TGCAGCGTTTTGGGGACAGGGGGTTTATTCCGGGAGACCCAGTACTTC. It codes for CSVLGTGGLFRETQYF.

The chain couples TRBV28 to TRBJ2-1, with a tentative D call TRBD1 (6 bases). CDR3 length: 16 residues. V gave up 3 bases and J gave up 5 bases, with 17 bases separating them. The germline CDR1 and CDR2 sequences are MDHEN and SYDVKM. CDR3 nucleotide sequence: TGTGCCAGCAGTTTCCGGACAGCACCTCCCAACAATGAGCAGTTCTTC. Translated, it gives CASSFRTAPPNNEQFF.